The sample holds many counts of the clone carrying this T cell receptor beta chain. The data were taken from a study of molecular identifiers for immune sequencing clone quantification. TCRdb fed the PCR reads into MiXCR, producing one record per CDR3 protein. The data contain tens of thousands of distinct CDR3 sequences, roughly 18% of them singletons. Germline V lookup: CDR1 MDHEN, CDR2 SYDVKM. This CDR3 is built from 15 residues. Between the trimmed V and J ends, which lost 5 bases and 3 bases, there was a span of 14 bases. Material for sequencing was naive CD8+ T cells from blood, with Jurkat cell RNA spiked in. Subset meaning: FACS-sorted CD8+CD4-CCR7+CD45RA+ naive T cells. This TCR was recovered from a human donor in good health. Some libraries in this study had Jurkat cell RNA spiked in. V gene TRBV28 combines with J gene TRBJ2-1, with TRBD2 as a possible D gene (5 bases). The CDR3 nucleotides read TGTGCCAGCAGTCCCCGCGGCGGGTACTACAATGAGCAGTTCTTC. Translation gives CASSPRGGYYNEQFF.